The clone carrying this TCR beta chain appeared a single time. The record originates from a study of cytomegalovirus exposure and HLA in healthy donors. Assay: immunoSEQ multiplex PCR; the TCRdb copy retains only in-frame clones and omits some. This table has about 200,000 clones, less than 90% appearing once. This CDR3 has 11 residues. The germline V gene has CDR1 MGHDK and CDR2 SYGVNS. The V end was cut by 2 bases, the J end by 8 bases, with 6 bases between. The V call is TRBV25-1, the J call TRBJ1-2; no reliable D call. The specimen was PBMCs. This receptor was identified in a woman under 30 in good health and CMV-seronegative. CDR3 region: CASSEAGGYTF. CDR3 DNA: TGTGCCAGCAGTGAAGCGGGAGGCTACACCTTC.